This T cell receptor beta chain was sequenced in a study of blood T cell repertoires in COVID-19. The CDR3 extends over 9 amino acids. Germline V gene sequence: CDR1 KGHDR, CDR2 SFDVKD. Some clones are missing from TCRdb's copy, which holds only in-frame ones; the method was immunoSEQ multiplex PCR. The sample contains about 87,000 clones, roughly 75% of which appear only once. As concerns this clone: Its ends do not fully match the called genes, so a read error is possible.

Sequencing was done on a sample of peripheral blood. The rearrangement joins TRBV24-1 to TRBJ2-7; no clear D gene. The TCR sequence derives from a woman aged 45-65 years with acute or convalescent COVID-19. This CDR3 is CATSGPGPF. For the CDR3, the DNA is TGTGCCACCAGTGGTCCTGGGCCCTTC.